Shown below are 25 T cell receptor beta chains from a single sample sequenced in a study of T cell changes during pregnancy in multiple sclerosis. The repertoire was sequenced with immunoSEQ multiplex PCR; TCRdb's copy has only in-frame clones and lacks some. This table has about 68,000 clones, about 91% appearing once. The specimen comprised peripheral blood, sampled in the second trimester of pregnancy. The receptor source for this set is a female donor in good health, enrolled as a control in a pregnancy study.

The chain carries TRBV19 and TRBJ2-7, with TRBD2 matching over 9 bases. This CDR3 region has 16 residues. The junction had 9 bases not matched to a gene; V was cut back by 4 bases and J by 2 bases. In germline, CDR1 is LNHDA, CDR2 SQIVND (reference sequence). The CDR3 region has the DNA TGTGCCAGTAGTAAGGGGGTAGCGGGGGTTACCTACGAGCAGTACTTC. This encodes CASSKGVAGVTYEQYF. Based on the CDR3 plus reference TRBV19 and TRBJ2-7, the full variable domain is DGGITQSPKYLFRKEGQNVTLSCEQNLNHDAMYWYRQDPGQGLRLIYYSQIVNDFQKGDIAEGYSVSREKKESFPLTVTSAQKNPTAFYLCASSKGVAGVTYEQYFGPGTRLTVT.

This chain uses TRBV18 with TRBJ2-7, with 10 positions matching TRBD1. CDR3 length: 15 amino acids. J gave up 5 bases and V 2 bases, and 6 bases lay outside the gene matches. Germline CDR1 KGHSH, CDR2 LQKENI. The DNA of the CDR3 is TGTGCCAGCTCACCATATGGGGACAGGGGAAACGAGCAGTACTTC. Translated: CASSPYGDRGNEQYF.

The CDR3 loop is CASSIVAENYEQYF. CDR3 nucleotide sequence: TGTGCCAGTAGTATAGTGGCAGAAAACTACGAGCAGTACTTC. The chain carries TRBV19 and TRBJ2-7, with unresolved D. With 1 base removed from V and 3 bases from J, the gap between germline ends came to 10 bases. The CDR3 totals 14 residues. CDR1 and CDR2 from the germline V gene are LNHDA and SQIVND (reference sequence).

This clone was counted once. This chain connects TRBV7-2 to TRBJ2-2, with 10 bases lining up with TRBD1. Germline V CDR1 and CDR2: SGHTA, FQGNSA. The CDR3 extends over 15 amino acids. The J segment lost 5 bases and the V segment lost 5 bases, leaving 5 bases of the junction unmatched. The CDR3 sequence: CASSRTGGSTGELFF. CDR3 DNA sequence: TGTGCCAGCAGCCGGACAGGGGGTTCTACCGGGGAGCTGTTTTTT.

The chain combines TRBV30 with TRBJ2-5; 8 nucleotides line up with TRBD2. This CDR3 has 15 amino acids. Germline lookup yields CDR1 GTSNPN and CDR2 SVGIG (reference sequence). V trimming: 2 bases; J trimming: 6 bases; junction bases outside the gene matches: 11. CDR3 sequence: CAWSQFSGIGQTQYF. The CDR3 region has the DNA TGTGCCTGGAGTCAATTTAGCGGGATCGGTCAGACCCAGTACTTC.

For this clone: A junction boundary mismatches the germline segment, possibly from a read error. The chain links TRBV7-7 to TRBJ2-2; 8 bases fit TRBD2. The germline gives CDR1 SSHAT, CDR2 FNYEAQ (reference sequence). The CDR3 spans 15 residues. DNA of the CDR3: TGTGCTAGCAGCCACCCTAGCGGGTGGGGCGGGGAGCTGTTTTTT. Translating it yields CASSHPSGWGGELFF.

This chain connects TRBV7-3 to TRBJ2-1; possible D gene TRBD1, 5 bases. Trimming cost V 5 bases and J 0 bases, with 11 bases left between them. This CDR3 spans 15 amino acids. Germline V lookup: CDR1 SGHTA, CDR2 FQGTGA. The CDR3 region has the DNA TGTGCCAGCAGCCAGGGCGGCTACTCCTACAATGAGCAGTTCTTC. It is translated as CASSQGGYSYNEQFF.

The V call is TRBV15, the J call TRBJ1-5; TRBD1 is a possible D gene (6 bases). CDR1 and CDR2 from the germline V gene are LNHNV and YYDKDF (reference sequence). Trimming removed 7 bases from V and 5 bases from J, with 15 bases in between. The CDR3 consists of 14 residues. In DNA form, the CDR3 reads TGTGCCACCACCAAGGAACAGGGATATCAGCCCCAGCATTTT. Its translation: CATTKEQGYQPQHF.

The chain is built from TRBV13 and TRBJ2-1; TRBD1 is a possible D gene (5 bases). The CDR3 runs to 10 residues. The V and J ends lost 6 bases and 9 bases respectively, with 6 bases between them. CDR1 is PRHDT, CDR2 FYEKMQ, per germline (reference sequence). CDR3 sequence reads: CASSQGEQFF. Here the CDR3 DNA reads TGTGCCAGCAGTCAGGGTGAGCAGTTCTTC.

The V and J genes are TRBV19 and TRBJ2-3; D is perhaps TRBD1 (5 bases). In germline, CDR1 is LNHDA, CDR2 SQIVND (reference sequence). The CDR3 sequence is 14 residues long. Deletions cut 5 bases from V and 2 bases from J, with 11 bases between. The CDR3 region has the DNA TGTGCCAGTAGTCTCAGACAGTACACAGATACGCAGTATTTT. Translation: CASSLRQYTDTQYF.

The chain couples TRBV6-5 to TRBJ1-1; D unclear. V was pared by 2 bases and J by 1 base, with 5 bases between. Germline V gene sequence: CDR1 MNHEY, CDR2 SVGAGI. There are 13 residues in the CDR3. This CDR3 is CASSYTGNTEAFF. CDR3 in DNA: TGTGCCAGCAGTTACACGGGGAACACTGAAGCTTTCTTT.

The V and J genes are TRBV7-9 and TRBJ2-7; 10 bases fit TRBD1. The CDR3 is 15 amino acids. Germline-derived CDR1 and CDR2 are SEHNR and FQNEAQ (reference sequence). The V gene end was trimmed by 6 bases and the J gene end by 5 bases; junction bases not matched to a gene: 10. DNA of the CDR3: TGTGCCAGCAGATTGGGGACAGGGGATGTCGACGAGCAGTACTTC. Translation: CASRLGTGDVDEQYF. Drawing the rest from reference TRBV7-9 and TRBJ2-7, the complete variable domain is DTGVSQNPRHKITKRGQNVTFRCDPISEHNRLYWYRQTLGQGPEFLTYFQNEAQLEKSRLLSDRFSAERPKGSFSTLEIQRTEQGDSAMYLCASRLGTGDVDEQYFGPGTRLTVT.

The chain is built from TRBV2 and TRBJ2-1; 8 bases are a match to TRBD2. The CDR3 contains 14 residues. Germline values: CDR1 SNHLY, CDR2 FYNNEI. The trim removed 6 bases at V and 8 bases at J, leaving 9 bases unmatched. CDR3 residues: CASRLSGSGDEQFF. CDR3 coding DNA: TGTGCCAGCAGGCTCAGCGGGAGTGGTGATGAGCAGTTCTTC. Drawing the rest from reference TRBV2 and TRBJ2-1, the complete variable domain is EPEVTQTPSHQVTQMGQEVILRCVPISNHLYFYWYRQILGQKVEFLVSFYNNEISEKSEIFDDQFSVERPDGSNFTLKIRSTKLEDSAMYFCASRLSGSGDEQFFGPGTRLTVL.

The chain joins TRBV29-1 to TRBJ2-3, with 10 nucleotides matching TRBD2. After removal of 4 bases from V and 4 bases from J, the junction contained 20 bases not matched to a gene. CDR1 is SQVTM and CDR2 is ANQGSEA in the germline V gene. The CDR3 spans 19 residues. As DNA, the CDR3 is TGCAGCGTTGTCTTCGTCTTAGCGGGAGGCCCCACCCCACCAGATACGCAGTATTTT. It translates to CSVVFVLAGGPTPPDTQYF.

V gene TRBV5-1 combines with J gene TRBJ1-1; D remains unclear. CDR3 length: 17 amino acids. Looked up from germline, CDR1 is SGHRS and CDR2 is YFSETQ. The ends were cut back, 4 bases at V and 5 bases at J, with 24 bases in the middle. CDR3 coding DNA: TGCGCCAGCAGCCCATTTATTCCCGAGCTCGGGAGGACTGAAGCTTTCTTT. Amino acid sequence: CASSPFIPELGRTEAFF.

V is TRBV5-6 and J is TRBJ1-6, with D possibly being TRBD1 (5 bases). Germline V gene sequence: CDR1 SGHDT, CDR2 YYEEEE. Trimming took 4 bases from V and 8 from J, leaving 7 bases between them. The CDR3 is 12 residues long. CDR3 nucleotides: TGTGCCAGCAGCCCGGGGGATTCACCCCTCCACTTT. This encodes CASSPGDSPLHF. Full variable domain (missing parts from reference TRBV5-6 and TRBJ1-6): DAGVTQSPTHLIKTRGQQVTLRCSPKSGHDTVSWYQQALGQGPQFIFQYYEEEERQRGNFPDRFSGHQFPNYSSELNVNALLLGDSALYLCASSPGDSPLHFGNGTRLTVT.

The V gene is TRBV5-6, the J gene TRBJ2-1; D might be TRBD2 (5 bases). The length of the CDR3 is 16 residues. V lost 1 base, J lost 1 base, and 12 bases lay in between. Germline assignment: CDR1 SGHDT and CDR2 YYEEEE. The DNA for the CDR3 is TGTGCCAGCAGCTTGATTACGCGGAGGTCCTACAATGAGCAGTTCTTC. Translated: CASSLITRRSYNEQFF.

The genes are TRBV7-3 and TRBJ2-3; 7 bases are a match to TRBD2. Germline V gives CDR1 SGHTA, CDR2 FQGTGA. Trimming removed 4 bases from V and 6 bases from J; junction bases left unmatched: 1. This CDR3 has 12 residues. The CDR3 here is CASSYGGDTQYF. As DNA, the CDR3 is TGTGCCAGCAGCTACGGGGGGGATACGCAGTATTTT. The full variable domain, with the rest looked up from reference TRBV7-3 and TRBJ2-3, is GAGVSQTPSNKVTEKGKYVELRCDPISGHTALYWYRQSLGQGPEFLIYFQGTGAADDSGLPNDRFFAVRPEGSVSTLKIQRTERGDSAVYLCASSYGGDTQYFGPGTRLTVL.

The chain employs TRBV7-9 and TRBJ2-5, with TRBD1 matching 9 bases. The V segment lost 4 bases and the J segment 2 bases; nucleotides outside the gene matches: 5. The CDR3 extends over 15 amino acids. CDR1 and CDR2 (germline): SEHNR, FQNEAQ (reference sequence). CDR3 bases: TGTGCCAGCAGCTCGGGGACAGGGTGGCAAGAGACCCAGTACTTC. Protein product: CASSSGTGWQETQYF.

The V gene is TRBV2, the J gene TRBJ2-1, with a tentative D call TRBD1 (5 bases). The CDR3 is made up of 12 amino acids. Germline CDR1 and CDR2: SNHLY and FYNNEI. V was trimmed by 2 bases and J by 9 bases, leaving 8 bases between them. CDR3 DNA: TGTGCCAGCAGTGAAAGGACACCTGAGCAGTTCTTC. This codes for CASSERTPEQFF.

This chain joins TRBV7-9 and TRBJ1-4; D remains ambiguous. Trimming pared 3 bases from V and 0 bases from J, leaving 2 bases between. Germline V gene lookup returns CDR1 SEHNR and CDR2 FQNEAQ (reference sequence). This CDR3 contains 13 residues. The CDR3 DNA follows: TGTGCCAGCAGCTTCACAACTAATGAAAAACTGTTTTTT. As protein: CASSFTTNEKLFF.

The V and J genes are TRBV5-4 and TRBJ2-7; maybe TRBD1 (6 bases). V was pared by 4 bases and J by 7 bases, with 9 bases between. This CDR3 is 11 amino acids long. Germline assignment: CDR1 SGHNT and CDR2 YYREEE (reference sequence). The CDR3 coding sequence is TGTGCCAGCAGCACGAGGGGGGAGCAGTACTTC. It encodes CASSTRGEQYF.

CDR3 in DNA: TGTGCCAGTAGTATCGGGGTCGGATCGAACACTGAAGCTTTCTTT. This translates into CASSIGVGSNTEAFF. The genes are TRBV19 and TRBJ1-1; D is uncertain. CDR3 length: 15 amino acids. The germline V and J ends were trimmed by 3 bases and 1 base, with 12 bases remaining between them. Germline V gives CDR1 LNHDA, CDR2 SQIVND (reference sequence).

CDR3 amino acids: CASSGGSGSSSSYEQYF. The CDR3, as DNA: TGTGCCAGCTCCGGGGGGAGCGGGAGTTCCAGCTCCTACGAGCAGTACTTC. This sequence joins TRBV18 and TRBJ2-7; 8 nucleotides line up with TRBD2. The CDR3 loop spans 17 amino acids. In germline, CDR1 is KGHSH, CDR2 LQKENI. J was trimmed by 0 bases and V by 6 bases; bases with no gene match: 13.

This clone was detected only once. The chain employs TRBV25-1 and TRBJ2-1; 10 nucleotides line up with TRBD2. J was trimmed by 9 bases and V by 7 bases; bases with no gene match: 6. Germline loops: CDR1 MGHDK, CDR2 SYGVNS. CDR3 length: 13 residues. Here the CDR3 reads CASTVQRGGEQFF. In DNA, the CDR3 is TGTGCCAGCACCGTCCAGCGGGGGGGTGAGCAGTTCTTC. The variable domain in full, completed from reference TRBV25-1 and TRBJ2-1, reads EADIYQTPRYLVIGTGKKITLECSQTMGHDKMYWYQQDPGMELHLIHYSYGVNSTEKGDLSSESTVSRIRTEHFPLTLESARPSHTSQYLCASTVQRGGEQFFGPGTRLTVL.